The T cell receptor beta chain under discussion was sequenced for a study of a mutant IDH1 vaccine in newly diagnosed glioma (dated by TCRdb to about 2021). Regarding the research as a whole: Across visits V03 through V10, patients got a total of eight vaccinations, given in weeks 1, 3, 5, 7, 11, 15, 19 and 23. Longitudinal TCRB deep sequencing was done for 25 to 30 treated patients, wherever samples were available for exploratory analyses. Vaccination was initiated 4-6 weeks after radiotherapy alone, or concurrently with temozolomide cycles in the chemotherapy-containing groups. Six visits were used for peripheral blood collection: V03 (baseline), V05, V07, V10, V12 and V13. Of the approximately 32 treated patients, about 62% were male and approximately 38% were female, and the mean age was around 40 years. Before enrollment, most patients had been given radiochemotherapy with temozolomide as standard therapy, while the rest had received either radiotherapy alone or temozolomide alone. The full study reports these points: PBMC samples for TCRB deep sequencing were selected based on availability. Immune responses induced by the vaccine were seen in approximately 93% of patients across multiple MHC alleles. Changes in the top peripheral T cell clonotypes picked up by TCRB sequencing did not appear to be linked to pseudoprogression. The authors noted that analyses of patient blood samples could not be reproduced because of sample limitations.

As for this clone: Which antigen it targets is not known. Base-call qualities are not available, and no considerably larger clone is one nucleotide away.

Library creation used the immunoSEQ multiplex PCR assay. Following the manufacturer's protocol, the hsTCRB Kit was used to amplify rearranged TCR beta chain sequences. Sequencing of TCRB libraries was carried out on an Illumina MiSeq. Regarding the original processing steps: The kit vendor's proprietary platform handled demultiplexing, trimming and gene mapping. Here the immuneACCESS table is served through TCRdb, limited to in-frame sequences with V and J called. Missing clones are a known gap in these copies; in checked studies unresolved V genes cover under half, and the rest lacks a known reason. D and trimming were read from the DNA, whereas the V and J calls and clone size are those reported in that table. The sample table records 52,000 or so clones; roughly three quarters of these occur just once. The top ten clones comprise 6.5% to 9% of the sample. Reading the label with the study, this specimen's time point is: week 23, last vaccination. Every vaccine dose consisted of 300 ug of a 20-mer mutant IDH1 peptide in Montanide, administered subcutaneously together with topical imiquimod. The donors had newly diagnosed IDH1-mutant astrocytomas of WHO grade 3 or 4 that showed loss of nuclear ATRX. The samples were drawn from NOA16, a multicentre, single-arm, open-label phase I trial in Germany that tested a mutant IDH1 peptide vaccine in humans for the first time. Genomic DNA for TCRB sequencing was extracted from EDTA blood using the DNeasy Blood and Tissue Kit.

The sequenced sample was PBMCs, obtained from a glioma patient whose treatment included an IDH1 peptide vaccine. This clonotype was obtained from a middle-aged woman with glioma. Some clones in this sample may be carry-over from other donors' samples.

CDR3 sequence: CASSYLDGTSTDTQYF. The DNA sequence follows: TGTGCCAGCAGCTACCTGGACGGAACAAGCACAGATACGCAGTATTTT. Recombination joined TRBV7-8 with TRBJ2-3, with the D gene uncertain. The CDR3 covers 16 residues, taking in both the cysteine and the phenylalanine. Left in the record is the CDR3 DNA by itself, 48 bases read in frame from the first base. CDR1 and CDR2, per the germline V gene, are SGHVS and FQNEAQ. The V end loses 4 bases and the J end loses 0 bases, and a stretch of 14 bases separates them.